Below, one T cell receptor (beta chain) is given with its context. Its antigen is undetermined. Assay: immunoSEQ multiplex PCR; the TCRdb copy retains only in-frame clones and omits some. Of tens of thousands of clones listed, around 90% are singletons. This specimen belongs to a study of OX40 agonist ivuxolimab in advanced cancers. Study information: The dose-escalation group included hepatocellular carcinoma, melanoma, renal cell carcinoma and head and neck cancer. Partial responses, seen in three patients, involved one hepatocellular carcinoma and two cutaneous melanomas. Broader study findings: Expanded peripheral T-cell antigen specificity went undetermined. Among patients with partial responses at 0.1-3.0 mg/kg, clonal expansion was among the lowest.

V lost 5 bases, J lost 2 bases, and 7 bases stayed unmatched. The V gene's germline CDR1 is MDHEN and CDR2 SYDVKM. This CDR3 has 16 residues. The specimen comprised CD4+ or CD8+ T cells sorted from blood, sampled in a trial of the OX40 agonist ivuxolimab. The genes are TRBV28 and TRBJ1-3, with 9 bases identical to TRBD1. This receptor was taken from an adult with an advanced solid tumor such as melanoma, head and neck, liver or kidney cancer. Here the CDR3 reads CASSTKWDRAGNTIYF. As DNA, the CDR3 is TGTGCCAGCAGTACAAAATGGGACAGGGCTGGAAACACCATATATTTT.